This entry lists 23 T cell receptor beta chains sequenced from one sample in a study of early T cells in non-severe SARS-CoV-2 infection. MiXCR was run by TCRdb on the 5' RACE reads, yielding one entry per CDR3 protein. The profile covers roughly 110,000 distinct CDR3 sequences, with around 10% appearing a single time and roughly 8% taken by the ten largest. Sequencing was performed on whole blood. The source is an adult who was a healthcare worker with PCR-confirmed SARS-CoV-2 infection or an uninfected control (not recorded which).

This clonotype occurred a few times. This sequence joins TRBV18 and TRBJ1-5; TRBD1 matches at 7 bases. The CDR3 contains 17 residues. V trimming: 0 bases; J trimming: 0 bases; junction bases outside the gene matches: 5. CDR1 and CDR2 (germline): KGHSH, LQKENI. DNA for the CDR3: TGTGCCAGCTCACCACCAGACAGGGAATATAGCAATCAGCCCCAGCATTTT. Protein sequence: CASSPPDREYSNQPQHF.

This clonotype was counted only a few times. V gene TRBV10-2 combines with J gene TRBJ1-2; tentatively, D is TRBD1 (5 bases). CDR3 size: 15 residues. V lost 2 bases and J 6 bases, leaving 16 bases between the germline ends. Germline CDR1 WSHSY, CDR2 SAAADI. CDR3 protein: CASSEDSGTRDGYTF. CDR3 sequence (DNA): TGCGCCAGCAGTGAGGATTCGGGGACGAGAGATGGCTACACCTTC.

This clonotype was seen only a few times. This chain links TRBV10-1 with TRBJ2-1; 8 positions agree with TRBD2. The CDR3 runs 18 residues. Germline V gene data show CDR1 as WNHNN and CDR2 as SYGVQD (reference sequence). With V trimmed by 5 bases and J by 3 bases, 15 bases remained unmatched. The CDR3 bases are TGCGCCAGCAGTACCCGTATGTTGCTAGCGGGTTACTACAATGAGCAGTTCTTC. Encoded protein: CASSTRMLLAGYYNEQFF.

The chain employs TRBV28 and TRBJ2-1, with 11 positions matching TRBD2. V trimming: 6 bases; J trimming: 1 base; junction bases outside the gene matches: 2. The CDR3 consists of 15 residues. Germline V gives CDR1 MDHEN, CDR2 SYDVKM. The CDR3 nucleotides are TGTGCCAGCAGAACTAGCGGGAGTTCCTACAATGAGCAGTTCTTC. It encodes CASRTSGSSYNEQFF.

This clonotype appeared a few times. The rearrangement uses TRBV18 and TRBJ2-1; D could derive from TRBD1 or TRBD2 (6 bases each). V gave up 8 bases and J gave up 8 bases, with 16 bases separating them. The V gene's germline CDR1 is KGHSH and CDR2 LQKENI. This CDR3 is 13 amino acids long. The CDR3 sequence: CASLAGWGHEQFF. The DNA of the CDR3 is TGTGCCAGCCTGGCGGGATGGGGGCATGAGCAGTTCTTC. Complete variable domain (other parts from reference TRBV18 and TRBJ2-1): NAGVMQNPRHLVRRRGQEARLRCSPMKGHSHVYWYRQLPEEGLKFMVYLQKENIIDESGMPKERFSAEFPKEGPSILRIQQVVRGDSAAYFCASLAGWGHEQFFGPGTRLTVL.

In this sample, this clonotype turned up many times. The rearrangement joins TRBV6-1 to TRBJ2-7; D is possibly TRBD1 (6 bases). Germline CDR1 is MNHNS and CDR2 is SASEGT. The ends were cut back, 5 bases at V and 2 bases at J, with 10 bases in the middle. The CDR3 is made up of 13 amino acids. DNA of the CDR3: TGTGCCAGCAGTTACGGACAGCCCTACGAGCAGTACTTC. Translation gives CASSYGQPYEQYF.

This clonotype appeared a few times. The CDR3 region has the DNA TGTGCCAGCAGCGTAGGAGTCAGGGACACAGATACGCAGTATTTT. Its protein is CASSVGVRDTDTQYF. The chain joins TRBV9 to TRBJ2-3; TRBD1 is a possible D gene (5 bases). V lost 0 bases to trimming and J lost 2 bases, with 10 bases between them. The germline CDR1 and CDR2 sequences are SGDLS and YYNGEE. This CDR3 is 15 amino acids long.

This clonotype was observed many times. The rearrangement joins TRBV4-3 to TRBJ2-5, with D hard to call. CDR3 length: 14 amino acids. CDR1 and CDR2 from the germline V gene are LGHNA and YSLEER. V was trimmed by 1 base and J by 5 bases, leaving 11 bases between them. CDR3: CASSQGSSGETQYF. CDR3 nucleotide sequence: TGCGCCAGCAGCCAAGGGAGCTCTGGGGAGACCCAGTACTTC.

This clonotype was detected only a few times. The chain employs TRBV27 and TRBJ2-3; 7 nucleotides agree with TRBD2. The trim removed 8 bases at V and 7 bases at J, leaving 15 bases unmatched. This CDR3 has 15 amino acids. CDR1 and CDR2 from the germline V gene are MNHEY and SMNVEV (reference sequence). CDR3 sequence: CASALIPSGSNTQYF. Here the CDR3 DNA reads TGTGCCAGCGCCCTTATTCCTAGCGGATCGAATACGCAGTATTTT.

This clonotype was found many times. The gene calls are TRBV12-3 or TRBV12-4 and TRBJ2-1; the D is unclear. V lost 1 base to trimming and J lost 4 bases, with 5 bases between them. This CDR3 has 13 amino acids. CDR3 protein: CASSLVQYNEQFF. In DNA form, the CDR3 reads TGTGCCAGCAGTTTAGTACAGTACAATGAGCAGTTCTTC.

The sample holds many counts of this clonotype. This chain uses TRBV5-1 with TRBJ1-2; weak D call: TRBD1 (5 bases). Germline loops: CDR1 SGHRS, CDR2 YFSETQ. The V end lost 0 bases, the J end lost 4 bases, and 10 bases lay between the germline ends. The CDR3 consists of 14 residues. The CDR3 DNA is TGCGCCAGCAGCTTGGTTACAGGCGGCTATGGCTACACCTTC. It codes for CASSLVTGGYGYTF.

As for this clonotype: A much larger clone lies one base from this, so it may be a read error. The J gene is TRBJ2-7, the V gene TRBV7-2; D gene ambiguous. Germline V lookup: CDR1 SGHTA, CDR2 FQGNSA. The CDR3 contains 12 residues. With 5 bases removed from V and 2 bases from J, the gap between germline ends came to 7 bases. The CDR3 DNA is TGTGCCAGCAGCCCCGAGGCCTACGAGCAGTACTTC. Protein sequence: CASSPEAYEQYF.

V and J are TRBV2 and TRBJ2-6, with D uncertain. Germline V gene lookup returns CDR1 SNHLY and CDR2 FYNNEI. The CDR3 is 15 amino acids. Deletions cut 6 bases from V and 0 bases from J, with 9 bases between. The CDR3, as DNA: TGTGCCAGCAGGACGGAGAGCTCTGGGGCCAACGTCCTGACTTTC. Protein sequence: CASRTESSGANVLTF.

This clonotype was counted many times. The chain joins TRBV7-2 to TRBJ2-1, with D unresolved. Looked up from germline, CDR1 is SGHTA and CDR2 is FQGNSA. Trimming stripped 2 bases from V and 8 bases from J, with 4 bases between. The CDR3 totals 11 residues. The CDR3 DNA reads TGTGCCAGCAGCTTATCGTATGAGCAGTTCTTC. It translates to CASSLSYEQFF.

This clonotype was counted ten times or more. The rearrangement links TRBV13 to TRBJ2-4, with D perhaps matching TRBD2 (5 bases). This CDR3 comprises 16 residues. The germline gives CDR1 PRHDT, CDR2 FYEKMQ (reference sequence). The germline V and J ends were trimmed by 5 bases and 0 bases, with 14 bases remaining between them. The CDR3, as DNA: TGTGCCAGCAGCCCCCGGACCGGACTAGCCAAAAACATTCAGTACTTC. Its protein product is CASSPRTGLAKNIQYF.

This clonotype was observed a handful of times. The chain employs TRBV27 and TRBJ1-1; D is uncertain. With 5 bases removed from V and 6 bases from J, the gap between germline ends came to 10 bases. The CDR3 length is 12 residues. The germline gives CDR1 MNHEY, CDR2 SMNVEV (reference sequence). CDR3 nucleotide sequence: TGTGCCAGCAGTCCCCGGGGTGCTGAAGCTTTCTTT. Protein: CASSPRGAEAFF.

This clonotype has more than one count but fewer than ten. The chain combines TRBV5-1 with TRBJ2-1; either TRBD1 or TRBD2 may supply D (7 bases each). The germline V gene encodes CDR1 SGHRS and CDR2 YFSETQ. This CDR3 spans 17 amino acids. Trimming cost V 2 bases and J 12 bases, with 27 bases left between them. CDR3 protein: CASSLVSGTTVAGGQFF. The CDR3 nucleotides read TGCGCCAGCAGCTTAGTATCCGGGACTACTGTTGCAGGGGGGCAGTTCTTC.

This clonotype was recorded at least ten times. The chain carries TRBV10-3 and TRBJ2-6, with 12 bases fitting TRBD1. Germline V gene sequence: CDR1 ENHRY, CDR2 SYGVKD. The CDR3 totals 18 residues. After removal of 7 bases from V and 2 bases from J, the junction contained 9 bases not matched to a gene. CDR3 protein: CAIKPGQGATTGANVLTF. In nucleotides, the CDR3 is TGTGCCATCAAACCGGGACAGGGGGCTACAACTGGGGCCAACGTCCTGACTTTC.

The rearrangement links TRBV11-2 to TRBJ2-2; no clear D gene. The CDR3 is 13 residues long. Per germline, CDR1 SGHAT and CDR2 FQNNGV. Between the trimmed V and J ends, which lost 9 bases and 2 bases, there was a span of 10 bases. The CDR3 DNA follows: TGTGCCAGTATCGACTCCAACACCGGGGAGCTGTTTTTT. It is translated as CASIDSNTGELFF.

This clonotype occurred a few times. The CDR3 loop is CASSQAASSSGDTQYF. In DNA, the CDR3 is TGCGCCAGCAGCCAAGCGGCTTCTAGCAGCGGGGATACGCAGTATTTT. The chain has TRBV4-1 and TRBJ2-3, with D possibly TRBD2 on 6 matching bases. V gave up 1 base and J gave up 6 bases, with 17 bases separating them. The CDR3 is 16 amino acids. Germline values: CDR1 MGHRA, CDR2 YSYEKL.

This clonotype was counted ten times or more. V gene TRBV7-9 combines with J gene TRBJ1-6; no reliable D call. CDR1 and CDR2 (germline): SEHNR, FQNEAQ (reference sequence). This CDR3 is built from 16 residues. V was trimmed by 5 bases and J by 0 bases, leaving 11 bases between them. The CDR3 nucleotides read TGTGCCAGCAGCCCCGGCGGCAGCTCCTATAATTCACCCCTCCACTTT. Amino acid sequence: CASSPGGSSYNSPLHF.

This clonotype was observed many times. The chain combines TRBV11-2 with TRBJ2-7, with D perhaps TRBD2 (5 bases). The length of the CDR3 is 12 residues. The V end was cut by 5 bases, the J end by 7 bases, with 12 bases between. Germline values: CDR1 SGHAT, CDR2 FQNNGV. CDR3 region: CASSPLRREQYF. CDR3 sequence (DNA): TGTGCCAGCAGCCCTTTGAGGAGGGAGCAGTACTTC.

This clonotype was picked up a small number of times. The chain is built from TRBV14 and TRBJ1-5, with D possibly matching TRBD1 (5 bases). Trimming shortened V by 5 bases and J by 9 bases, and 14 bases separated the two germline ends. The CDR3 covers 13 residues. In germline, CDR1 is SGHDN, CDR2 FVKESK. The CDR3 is CASSTGTAGPQHF. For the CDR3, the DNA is TGTGCCAGCAGCACTGGGACCGCCGGGCCCCAGCATTTT.